A selection of T cell receptor beta chains follows, all from one sample in a study of T cells in Graves' hyperthyroidism and ophthalmopathy. A single record per CDR3 protein comes from TCRdb applying MiXCR to the multiplex PCR reads. The table shows about 560,000 distinct CDR3 sequences, with roughly 17% occurring only once. Sequenced: blood. The receptors were sampled from a woman under 30 with Graves' hyperthyroidism. Both conserved end residues are part of each CDR3. A D gene is named only where the DNA matches it firmly. Rows give clone size only sometimes, using once, few, many, or a class for an expanded clone.

TRBV5-5	few	TRBJ1-1	.	CASSLRPGNTEAFF	TGTGCCAGCAGCTTGCGGCCAGGCAACACTGAAGCTTTCTTT
TRBV18	few	TRBJ2-4	TRBD2	CASSPPLAGGSKNIQYF	TGTGCCAGCTCACCACCCCTAGCGGGAGGGTCCAAAAACATTCAGTACTTC
TRBV12-3/TRBV12-4	many	TRBJ1-6	.	CASSMGRENSPLHF	TGTGCCAGCAGTATGGGTAGGGAAAATTCACCCCTCCACTTT
TRBV5-1	.	TRBJ2-3	TRBD2	CASSFGGRAPTDTQYF	TGCGCCAGCAGCTTTGGCGGGAGGGCCCCCACAGATACGCAGTATTTT
TRBV30	.	TRBJ2-7	.	CARRRDTDYEQYF	TGTGCCCGCAGACGGGACACGGACTACGAGCAGTACTTC
TRBV20-1	many	TRBJ1-5	.	CSASGLDSSQPQHF	TGCAGTGCTTCGGGACTCGATTCCAGTCAGCCCCAGCATTTT
TRBV4-3	once	TRBJ2-6	.	CASSQEVPSGANVLTF	TGCGCCAGCAGCCAAGAAGTGCCCAGCGGGGCCAACGTCCTGACTTTC
TRBV12-3/TRBV12-4	many	TRBJ2-3	.	CASSLVLGRNTDTQYF	TGTGCCAGCAGTTTAGTACTCGGGCGGAACACAGATACGCAGTATTTT
TRBV15	many	TRBJ2-3	.	CATSSNVPSADTQYF	TGTGCCACCAGCAGTAACGTCCCCAGCGCAGATACGCAGTATTTT
TRBV20-1	few	TRBJ2-5	.	CSADGVGDSQETQYF	TGCAGTGCCGACGGGGTGGGGGACTCCCAAGAGACCCAGTACTTC
TRBV7-9	few	TRBJ1-2	.	CASIDPRRGMKYGYTF	TGTGCCAGCATCGACCCTCGTAGGGGGATGAAGTATGGCTACACCTTC
TRBV7-2	.	TRBJ1-2	TRBD1	CASSPRQGGNYGYTF	TGTGCCAGCAGCCCGCGACAGGGAGGGAACTATGGCTACACCTTC
TRBV11-2	.	TRBJ1-3	TRBD1	CASSFPTGGLFGNTIYF	TGTGCCAGCAGCTTTCCGACAGGGGGGCTTTTTGGAAACACCATATATTTT
TRBV5-1	.	TRBJ2-2	TRBD2	CASSSTPGTSSGELFF	TGCGCCAGCAGCTCGACACCCGGGACTAGTTCCGGGGAGCTGTTTTTT
TRBV30	many	TRBJ1-1	.	CAWSVGGSTEAFF	TGTGCCTGGAGTGTAGGGGGGAGCACTGAAGCTTTCTTT
TRBV2	many	TRBJ1-5	TRBD1	CASRLGQGAENQPQHF	TGTGCCAGCAGACTCGGACAGGGGGCGGAAAATCAGCCCCAGCATTTT